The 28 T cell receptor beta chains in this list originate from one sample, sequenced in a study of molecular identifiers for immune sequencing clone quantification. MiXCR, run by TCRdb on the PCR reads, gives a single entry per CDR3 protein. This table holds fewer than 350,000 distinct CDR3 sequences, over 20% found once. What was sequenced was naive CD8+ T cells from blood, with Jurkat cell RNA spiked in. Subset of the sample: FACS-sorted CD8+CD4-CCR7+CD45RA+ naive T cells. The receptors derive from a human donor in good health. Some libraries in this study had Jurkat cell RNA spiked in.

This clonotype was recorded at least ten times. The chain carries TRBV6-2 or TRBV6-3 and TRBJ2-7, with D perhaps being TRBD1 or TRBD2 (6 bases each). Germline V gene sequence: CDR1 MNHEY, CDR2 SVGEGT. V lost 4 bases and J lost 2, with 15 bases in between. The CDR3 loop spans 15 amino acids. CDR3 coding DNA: TGTGCCAGCAGTTTCAGGGGTAGCGGCACCTACGAGCAGTACTTC. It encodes CASSFRGSGTYEQYF.

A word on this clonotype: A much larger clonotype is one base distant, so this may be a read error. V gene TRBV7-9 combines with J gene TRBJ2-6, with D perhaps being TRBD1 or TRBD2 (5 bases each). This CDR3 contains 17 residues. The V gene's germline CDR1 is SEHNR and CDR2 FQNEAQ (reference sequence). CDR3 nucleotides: TGTGCCAGCAGCTTAATGGGACCCGGCTCTGGGCCCAACGTCCTGACTTTC. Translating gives CASSLMGPGSGPNVLTF.

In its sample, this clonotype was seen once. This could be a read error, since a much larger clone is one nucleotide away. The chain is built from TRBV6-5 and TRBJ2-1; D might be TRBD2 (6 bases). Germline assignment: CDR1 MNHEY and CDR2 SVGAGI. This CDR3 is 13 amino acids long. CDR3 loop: CASTSASYNEQSF. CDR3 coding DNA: TGTGCCAGCACTAGCGCCAGCTACAATGAGCAGTCCTTC.

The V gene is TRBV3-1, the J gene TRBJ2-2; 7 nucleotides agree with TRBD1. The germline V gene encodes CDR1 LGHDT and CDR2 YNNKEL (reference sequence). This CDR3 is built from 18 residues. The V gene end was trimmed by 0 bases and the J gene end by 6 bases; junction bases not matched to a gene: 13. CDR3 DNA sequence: TGTGCCAGCAGCCAAGATTGGGGGCTTGGGACAGAGGCCGGGGAGCTGTTTTTT. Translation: CASSQDWGLGTEAGELFF.

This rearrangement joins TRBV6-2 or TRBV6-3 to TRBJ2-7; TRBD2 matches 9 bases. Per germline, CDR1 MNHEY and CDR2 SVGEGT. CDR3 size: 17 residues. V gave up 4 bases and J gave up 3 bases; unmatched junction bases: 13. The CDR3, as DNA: TGTGCCAGCAGTTCACTCGAACCGGGACTAGCTCTCTACGAGCAGTACTTC. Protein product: CASSSLEPGLALYEQYF.

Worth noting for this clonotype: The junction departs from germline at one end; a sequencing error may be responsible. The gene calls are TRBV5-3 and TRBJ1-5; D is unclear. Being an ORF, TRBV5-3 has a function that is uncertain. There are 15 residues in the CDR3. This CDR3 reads CASSFGDTAYQPHHF. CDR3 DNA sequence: TGCGCCAGCAGCTTCGGAGACACTGCTTATCAGCCCCACCATTTT.

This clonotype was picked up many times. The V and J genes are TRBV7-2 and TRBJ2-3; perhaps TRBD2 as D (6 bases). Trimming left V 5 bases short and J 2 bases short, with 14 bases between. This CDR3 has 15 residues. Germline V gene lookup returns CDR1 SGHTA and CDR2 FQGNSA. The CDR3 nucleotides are TGTGCCAGCAGCCCCGGAGGGGTCCTCACAGATACGCAGTATTTT. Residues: CASSPGGVLTDTQYF.

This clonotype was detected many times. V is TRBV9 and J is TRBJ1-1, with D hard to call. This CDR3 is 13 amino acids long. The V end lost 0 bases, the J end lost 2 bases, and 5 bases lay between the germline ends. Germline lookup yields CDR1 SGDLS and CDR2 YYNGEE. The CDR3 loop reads CASSVESNTEAFF. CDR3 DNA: TGTGCCAGCAGCGTAGAGTCTAACACTGAAGCTTTCTTT.

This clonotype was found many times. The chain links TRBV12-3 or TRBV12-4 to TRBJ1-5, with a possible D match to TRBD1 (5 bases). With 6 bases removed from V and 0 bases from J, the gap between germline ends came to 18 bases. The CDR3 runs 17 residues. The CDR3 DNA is TGTGCCAGCAGGGAGGGCATGGACACCTATAGCAATCAGCCCCAGCATTTT. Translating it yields CASREGMDTYSNQPQHF.

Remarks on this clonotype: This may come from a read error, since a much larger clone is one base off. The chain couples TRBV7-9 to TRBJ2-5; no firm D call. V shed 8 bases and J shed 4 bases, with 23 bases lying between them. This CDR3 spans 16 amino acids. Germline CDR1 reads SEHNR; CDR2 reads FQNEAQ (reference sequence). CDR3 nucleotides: TGTGCCAGCTGCTCCCGAACGGACCCCTACCCAGAGACCCAGTACTTC. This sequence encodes CASCSRTDPYPETQYF.

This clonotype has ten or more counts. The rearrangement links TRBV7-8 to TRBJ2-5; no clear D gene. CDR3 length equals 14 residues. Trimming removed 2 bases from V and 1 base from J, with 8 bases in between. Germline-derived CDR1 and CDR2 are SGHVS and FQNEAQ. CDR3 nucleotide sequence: TGTGCCAGCAGCTTAAACTACAGCCAAGAGACCCAGTACTTC. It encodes CASSLNYSQETQYF.

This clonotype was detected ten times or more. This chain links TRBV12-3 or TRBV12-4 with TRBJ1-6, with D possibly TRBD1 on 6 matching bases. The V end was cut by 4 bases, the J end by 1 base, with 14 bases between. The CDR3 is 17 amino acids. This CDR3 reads CASSSTGLGSYNSPLHF. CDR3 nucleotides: TGTGCCAGCAGTTCGACAGGTTTGGGGTCCTATAATTCACCCCTCCACTTT.

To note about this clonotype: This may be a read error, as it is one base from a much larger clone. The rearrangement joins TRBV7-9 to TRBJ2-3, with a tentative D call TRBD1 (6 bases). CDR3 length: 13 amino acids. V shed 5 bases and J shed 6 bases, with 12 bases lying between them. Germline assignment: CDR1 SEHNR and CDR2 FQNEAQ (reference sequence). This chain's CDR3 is CASSPPQGDTQYF. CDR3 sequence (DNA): TGTGCCAGCAGCCCACCCCAGGGGGATACGCAGTATTTT.

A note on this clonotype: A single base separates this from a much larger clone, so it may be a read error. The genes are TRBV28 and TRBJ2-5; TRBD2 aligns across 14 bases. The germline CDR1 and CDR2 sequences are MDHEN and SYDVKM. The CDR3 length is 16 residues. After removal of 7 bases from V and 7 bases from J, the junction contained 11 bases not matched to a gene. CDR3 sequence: CASTSPGLAGVGTQYF. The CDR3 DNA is TGTGCCAGCACCTCCCCGGGACTAGCGGGAGTAGGGACCCAGTACTTC.

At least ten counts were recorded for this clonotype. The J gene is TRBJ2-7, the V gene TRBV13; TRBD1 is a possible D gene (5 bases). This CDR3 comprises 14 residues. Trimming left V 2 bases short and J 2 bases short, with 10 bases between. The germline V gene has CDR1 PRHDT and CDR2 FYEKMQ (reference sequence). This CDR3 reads CASSLQGETYEQYF. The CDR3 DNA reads TGTGCCAGCAGCTTACAGGGTGAGACCTACGAGCAGTACTTC.

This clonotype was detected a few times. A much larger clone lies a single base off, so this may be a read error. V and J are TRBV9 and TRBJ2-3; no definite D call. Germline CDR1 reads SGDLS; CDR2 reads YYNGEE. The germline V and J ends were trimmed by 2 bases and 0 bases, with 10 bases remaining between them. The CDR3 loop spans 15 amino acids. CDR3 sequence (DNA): TGTGCCAGCAGCGTTCGAACCCCTAGCACAGATACGCAGTATTTT. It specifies CASSVRTPSTDTQYF.

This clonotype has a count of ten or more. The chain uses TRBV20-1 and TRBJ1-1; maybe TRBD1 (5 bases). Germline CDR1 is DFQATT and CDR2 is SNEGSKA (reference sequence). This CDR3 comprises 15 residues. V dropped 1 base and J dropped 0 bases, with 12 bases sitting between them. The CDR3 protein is CSARGVRGMNTEAFF. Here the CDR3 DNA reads TGCAGTGCTAGAGGGGTGCGGGGGATGAACACTGAAGCTTTCTTT.

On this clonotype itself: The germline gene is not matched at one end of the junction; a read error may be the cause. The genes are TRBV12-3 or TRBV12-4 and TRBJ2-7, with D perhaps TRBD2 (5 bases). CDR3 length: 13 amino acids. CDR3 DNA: TGTGCCAGCAGTTTAGAGCGGAGCTACGAGCGGTACTTC. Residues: CASSLERSYERYF.

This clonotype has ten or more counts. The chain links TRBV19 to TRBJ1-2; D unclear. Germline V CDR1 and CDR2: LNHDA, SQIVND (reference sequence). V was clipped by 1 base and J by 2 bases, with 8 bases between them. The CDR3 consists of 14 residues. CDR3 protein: CASSIALGNYGYTF. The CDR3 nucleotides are TGTGCCAGTAGTATAGCTCTGGGAAACTATGGCTACACCTTC.

CDR3 amino acids: CASSPATSGGSYEQYF. In DNA form, the CDR3 reads TGTGCCAGCAGCCCCGCGACTAGCGGGGGGTCCTACGAGCAGTACTTC. The rearrangement uses TRBV3-1 and TRBJ2-7; the match to TRBD2 covers 13 bases. This CDR3 spans 16 amino acids. Germline CDR1 is LGHDT and CDR2 is YNNKEL (reference sequence). Losses at the gene ends were 4 bases for V and 1 base for J; bases not matched to a gene: 4.

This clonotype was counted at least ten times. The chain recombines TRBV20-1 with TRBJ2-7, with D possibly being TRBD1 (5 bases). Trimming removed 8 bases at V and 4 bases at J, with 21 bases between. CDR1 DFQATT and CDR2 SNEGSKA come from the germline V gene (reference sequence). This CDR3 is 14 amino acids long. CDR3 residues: CSTGGPGLPYEQYF. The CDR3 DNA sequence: TGCAGTACGGGTGGGCCAGGGCTCCCATACGAGCAGTACTTC.

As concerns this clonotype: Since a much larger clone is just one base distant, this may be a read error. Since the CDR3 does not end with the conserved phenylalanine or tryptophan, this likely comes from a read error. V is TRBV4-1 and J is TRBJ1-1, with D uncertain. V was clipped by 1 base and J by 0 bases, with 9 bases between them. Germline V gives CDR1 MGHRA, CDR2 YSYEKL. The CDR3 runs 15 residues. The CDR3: CASSQAKGMNTEAFS. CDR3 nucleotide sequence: TGCGCCAGCAGCCAAGCCAAAGGCATGAACACTGAAGCTTTCTCT.

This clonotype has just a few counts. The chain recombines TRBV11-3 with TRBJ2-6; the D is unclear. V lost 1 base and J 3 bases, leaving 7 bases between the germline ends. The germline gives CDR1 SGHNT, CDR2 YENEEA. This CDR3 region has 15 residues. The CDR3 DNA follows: TGTGCCAGCAGCTTAGTAAGCTTTGGGGCCAACGTCCTGACTTTC. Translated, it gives CASSLVSFGANVLTF.

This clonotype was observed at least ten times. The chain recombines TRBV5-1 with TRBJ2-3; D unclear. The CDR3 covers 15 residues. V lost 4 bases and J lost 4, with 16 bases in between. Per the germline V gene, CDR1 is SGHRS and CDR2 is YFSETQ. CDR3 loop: CASSPDQRYADTQYF. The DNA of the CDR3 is TGCGCCAGCAGCCCAGACCAGAGATATGCAGATACGCAGTATTTT. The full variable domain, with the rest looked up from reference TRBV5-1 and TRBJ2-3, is KAGVTQTPRYLIKTRGQQVTLSCSPISGHRSVSWYQQTPGQGLQFLFEYFSETQRNKGNFPGRFSGRQFSNSRSEMNVSTLELGDSALYLCASSPDQRYADTQYFGPGTRLTVL.

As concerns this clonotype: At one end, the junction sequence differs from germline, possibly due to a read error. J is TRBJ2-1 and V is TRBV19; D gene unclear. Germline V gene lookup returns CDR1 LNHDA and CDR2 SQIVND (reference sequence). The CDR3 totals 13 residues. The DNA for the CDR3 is TGTGCCAGTGGTATAGTCCTGGGGAATGAGCAGTTCTTC. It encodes CASGIVLGNEQFF.

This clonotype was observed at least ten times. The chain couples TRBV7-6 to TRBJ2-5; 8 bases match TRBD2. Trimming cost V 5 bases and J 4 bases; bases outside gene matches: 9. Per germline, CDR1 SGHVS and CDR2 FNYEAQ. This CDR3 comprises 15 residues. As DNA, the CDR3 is TGTGCCAGCAGCCCAAGCGGGACTAGGGTAGAGACCCAGTACTTC. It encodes CASSPSGTRVETQYF.

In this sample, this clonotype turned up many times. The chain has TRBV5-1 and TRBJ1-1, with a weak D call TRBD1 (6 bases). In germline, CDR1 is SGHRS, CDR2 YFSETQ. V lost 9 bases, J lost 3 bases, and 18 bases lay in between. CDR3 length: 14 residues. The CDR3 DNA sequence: TGCGCCACCGCCCGGGGGCCCCGGGACACTGAAGCTTTCTTT. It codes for CATARGPRDTEAFF.

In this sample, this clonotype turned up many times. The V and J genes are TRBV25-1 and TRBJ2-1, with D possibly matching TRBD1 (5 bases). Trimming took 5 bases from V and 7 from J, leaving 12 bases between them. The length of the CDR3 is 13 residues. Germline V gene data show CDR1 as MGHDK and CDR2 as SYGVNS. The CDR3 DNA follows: TGTGCCAGCAGTCTAGGGGTTGTTAATGAGCAGTTCTTC. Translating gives CASSLGVVNEQFF.